These T cell receptor beta chains were read from a single sample in a study of blood T cell repertoires in COVID-19. Produced via immunoSEQ multiplex PCR; TCRdb's table is partial and in-frame only. This table has 150,000 or so clones, 80% to 90% appearing once. The specimen sequenced was peripheral blood. The source is a man between 18 and 35 years old with COVID-19, enrolled during active disease. The CDR3 runs from the conserved cysteine through the conserved F or W. D genes are given only for firm matches. Size is stated for part of the rows, as once, few or many counts, or as a class when the clone is expanded.

clone_size	v_call	d_call	j_call	cdr3_aa	cdr3_nt
NA	TRBV14	NA	TRBJ2-1	CASSQVRGYNEQFF	TGTGCCAGCAGCCAAGTTCGGGGCTACAATGAGCAGTTCTTC
NA	TRBV2	TRBD2	TRBJ2-1	CASSGTSGRSSYNEQFF	TGTGCCAGCAGCGGGACTAGCGGGCGTAGCTCCTACAATGAGCAGTTCTTC
NA	TRBV28	NA	TRBJ2-3	CASSHGTVINTDTQYF	TGTGCCAGCAGTCACGGGACTGTGATCAACACAGATACGCAGTATTTT
NA	TRBV5-1	TRBD1	TRBJ1-2	CASSLGSGGNYGYTF	TGCGCCAGCAGCTTGGGCTCAGGGGGAAACTATGGCTACACCTTC
NA	TRBV28	TRBD1	TRBJ2-7	CASPSGTGGYEQYF	TGTGCCAGCCCTTCCGGGACAGGAGGCTACGAGCAGTACTTC
NA	TRBV28	NA	TRBJ2-3	CASSPGLTTDTQYF	TGTGCCAGCAGTCCGGGACTTACCACAGATACGCAGTATTTT
NA	TRBV6-2/TRBV6-3	TRBD1	TRBJ1-5	CASSYRGTVKGQPQHF	TGTGCCAGCAGTTACCGGGGGACAGTCAAGGGTCAGCCCCAGCATTTT
NA	TRBV25-1	NA	TRBJ1-4	CASRRTGNEKLFF	TGTGCCAGCAGGAGAACAGGGAATGAAAAACTGTTTTTT
NA	TRBV10-1	NA	TRBJ2-3	CASRLNEGEFSTDTQYF	TGCGCCAGCAGACTAAACGAGGGAGAGTTCTCCACAGATACGCAGTATTTT
NA	TRBV19	TRBD2	TRBJ2-1	CASRGAGGPGAEQFF	TGTGCCAGTAGGGGAGCGGGAGGGCCTGGGGCTGAGCAGTTCTTC
NA	TRBV13	TRBD2	TRBJ2-1	CASSYGTSGRNEQFF	TGTGCCAGCAGCTACGGGACTAGCGGGAGGAATGAGCAGTTCTTC
NA	TRBV6-7	TRBD1	TRBJ2-1	CASSYSRQGVCNEQFF	TGTGCCAGCAGTTACTCGCGCCAGGGGGTTTGCAATGAGCAGTTCTTC
NA	TRBV2	TRBD2	TRBJ2-7	CASAGGGYGEQYF	TGTGCCAGCGCCGGCGGGGGGTATGGCGAGCAGTACTTC
NA	TRBV28	NA	TRBJ1-1	CASSSVMNTEAFF	TGTGCCAGCAGTTCCGTAATGAACACTGAAGCTTTCTTT
NA	TRBV7-8	NA	TRBJ2-1	CASSLRSSYNEQFF	TGTGCCAGCAGCTTGCGGAGCTCCTACAATGAGCAGTTCTTC
NA	TRBV6-5	TRBD1	TRBJ2-6	CASRKGASGANVLTF	TGTGCCAGCAGGAAGGGGGCGTCTGGGGCCAACGTCCTGACTTTC
NA	TRBV30	NA	TRBJ2-7	CAWSEGRGYEQYF	TGTGCCTGGAGTGAAGGGAGGGGGTACGAGCAGTACTTC
NA	TRBV7-2	TRBD1	TRBJ1-5	CASSLGQGENQPQHF	TGTGCCAGCAGCTTAGGCCAGGGGGAAAATCAGCCCCAGCATTTT
NA	TRBV5-1	TRBD2	TRBJ2-3	CASSWWTSGRTDTQYF	TGCGCCAGCAGCTGGTGGACTAGCGGGAGGACAGATACGCAGTATTTT
NA	TRBV7-2	NA	TRBJ2-7	CASSLGDRIYEQYF	TGTGCCAGCAGCTTAGGAGACAGAATTTACGAGCAGTACTTC
NA	TRBV7-2	NA	TRBJ2-7	CASSLRTPEQYF	TGTGCCAGCAGCCTCCGGACTCCTGAGCAGTACTTC
few	TRBV2	NA	TRBJ2-1	CASSEAGLYNEQFF	TGTGCCAGCAGTGAAGCGGGACTTTACAATGAGCAGTTCTTC
once	TRBV27	NA	TRBJ2-5	CASSLGRGVETQYF	TGTGCCAGCAGTTTGGGCAGGGGAGTTGAGACCCAGTACTTC
NA	TRBV9	TRBD1	TRBJ2-7	CASSVGQGKNEQYF	TGTGCCAGCAGCGTAGGACAGGGAAAAAACGAGCAGTACTTC
NA	TRBV2	TRBD2	TRBJ2-1	CASSGGFSTSGRIYNEQFF	TGTGCCAGCAGTGGGGGGTTTAGTACTAGCGGGAGAATCTACAATGAGCAGTTCTTC
few	TRBV5-1	TRBD1	TRBJ2-7	CASRYGQGWEQYF	TGCGCCAGCAGGTACGGACAGGGGTGGGAGCAGTACTTC
NA	TRBV24-1	NA	TRBJ2-1	CATSEGSVIVYNEQFF	TGTGCCACCAGTGAGGGTAGCGTCATCGTTTACAATGAGCAGTTCTTC
NA	TRBV6-1	TRBD1	TRBJ1-3	CASSDARDRGHTIYF	TGTGCCAGCAGTGACGCTCGGGACAGGGGACACACCATATATTTT
NA	TRBV7-2	TRBD1	TRBJ2-7	CASSPGTGRTYEQYF	TGTGCCAGCAGCCCCGGGACAGGCCGAACCTACGAGCAGTACTTC
NA	TRBV28	NA	TRBJ2-7	CASRRGFTYEQYF	TGTGCCAGCAGGCGGGGCTTCACCTACGAGCAGTACTTC
NA	TRBV29-1	NA	TRBJ2-4	CSVTDRNLAKNIQYF	TGCAGCGTTACCGACAGAAACTTAGCCAAAAACATTCAGTACTTC
NA	TRBV5-6	NA	TRBJ2-1	CASSLSGVGAYNEQFF	TGTGCCAGCAGCTTGAGCGGAGTTGGGGCCTACAATGAGCAGTTCTTC
NA	TRBV19	TRBD2	TRBJ2-7	CASSPGAGLYEQYF	TGTGCCAGTAGTCCGGGAGCGGGACTGTACGAGCAGTACTTC
NA	TRBV7-2	TRBD2	TRBJ2-1	CASILGGAWDEQFF	TGTGCCAGCATCCTGGGAGGGGCCTGGGATGAGCAGTTCTTC
NA	TRBV7-3	NA	TRBJ2-7	CASSLGSSGNYEQYF	TGTGCCAGCAGCTTGGGTTCCTCCGGGAACTACGAGCAGTACTTC
NA	TRBV29-1	TRBD1	TRBJ2-3	CSGWRTGGTNTQYF	TGCAGCGGTTGGCGGACAGGGGGCACTAATACGCAGTATTTT
NA	TRBV28	NA	TRBJ2-4	CASSSIIAKNIQYF	TGTGCCAGCAGTAGCATAATAGCCAAAAACATTCAGTACTTC
NA	TRBV6-5	NA	TRBJ1-3	CASSYPDSTAGNTIYF	TGTGCCAGCAGTTACCCTGACTCGACAGCTGGAAACACCATATATTTT
NA	TRBV5-4	NA	TRBJ2-3	CASAVTPGGTDTQYF	TGTGCCAGCGCAGTCACCCCAGGGGGCACAGATACGCAGTATTTT
few	TRBV2	NA	TRBJ1-2	CASSETSVNYGYTF	TGTGCCAGCAGTGAAACCAGTGTTAACTATGGCTACACCTTC
NA	TRBV7-9	NA	TRBJ2-6	CASSLGVGGSGANVLTF	TGTGCCAGCAGCTTGGGAGTAGGGGGCTCTGGGGCCAACGTCCTGACTTTC
NA	TRBV4-3	NA	TRBJ1-2	CASSPQLEKGLRGYTF	TGCGCCAGCAGCCCCCAGCTAGAAAAGGGGCTAAGGGGCTACACCTTC
once	TRBV7-8	TRBD1	TRBJ1-2	CASSMQTGDGGYTF	TGTGCCAGCAGCATGCAGACAGGGGATGGAGGCTACACCTTC
NA	TRBV28	TRBD1	TRBJ1-4	CASSFPTTGVRNEKLLF	TGTGCCAGCAGTTTTCCCACAACAGGGGTCAGAAATGAAAAACTGCTTTTT
NA	TRBV4-3	NA	TRBJ2-7	CASSEAHDSRYEQYF	TGCGCCAGCAGCGAAGCCCACGACAGTAGGTACGAGCAGTACTTC
NA	TRBV7-9	NA	TRBJ1-2	CASSDAGSGYTF	TGTGCCAGCAGCGACGCAGGGTCCGGCTACACCTTC
NA	TRBV11-3	NA	TRBJ2-1	CASSLTSNEQFF	TGTGCCAGCAGCCTAACGAGTAATGAGCAGTTCTTC
NA	TRBV14	TRBD1	TRBJ1-2	CASSPRQGGDYGYTF	TGTGCCAGCAGCCCCAGACAGGGGGGCGACTATGGCTACACCTTC
NA	TRBV9	TRBD2	TRBJ2-3	CASTAPRGSLAGGLTDTQYF	TGTGCCAGCACCGCCCCTCGGGGGTCTCTAGCGGGAGGGCTAACAGATACGCAGTATTTT
once	TRBV15	TRBD1	TRBJ2-5	CATSDGTVQETQYF	TGTGCCACCAGCGACGGGACAGTCCAAGAGACCCAGTACTTC